The rows below give T cell receptor beta chains drawn from one sample of a study of blood T cell repertoires in COVID-19. Sequencing used immunoSEQ multiplex PCR; TCRdb keeps in-frame clones, though not all of them. The table shows about 66,000 clones, with roughly 89% occurring only once. The sample comprised peripheral blood. Receptors originate from a man aged 60 to 75 with acute or convalescent COVID-19. CDR3s include the opening cysteine and the closing phenylalanine or tryptophan. A D gene is named only where the DNA matches it firmly. Not all rows give a size; the values are once, few, many and, for expanded clones, a class.

v_gene: TRBV19; j_gene: TRBJ1-1; abundance: few; d_gene: TRBD1; CDR3aa: CATQDRANTEAFF; CDR3nt: TGTGCCACCCAGGACAGGGCGAACACTGAAGCTTTCTTT
v_gene: TRBV10-2; j_gene: TRBJ2-1; abundance: .; d_gene: .; CDR3aa: CASRAALSLNEQFF; CDR3nt: TGCGCCAGCAGGGCGGCTCTCTCCCTCAATGAGCAGTTCTTC
v_gene: TRBV5-1; j_gene: TRBJ1-1; abundance: .; d_gene: TRBD1; CDR3aa: CASSFPGGTEAFF; CDR3nt: TGCGCCAGCAGCTTTCCAGGGGGCACTGAAGCTTTCTTT
v_gene: TRBV6-1; j_gene: TRBJ2-1; abundance: .; d_gene: TRBD2; CDR3aa: CASSEKASGGNFRNEQFF; CDR3nt: TGTGCCAGCAGTGAAAAGGCTAGCGGGGGGAATTTTAGGAATGAGCAGTTCTTC
v_gene: TRBV18; j_gene: TRBJ1-2; abundance: few; d_gene: .; CDR3aa: CASSYRAAGDLNYGYTF; CDR3nt: TGTGCCAGCTCCTACAGGGCGGCAGGGGATCTGAACTATGGCTACACCTTC
v_gene: TRBV3-1/TRBV3-2; j_gene: TRBJ1-2; abundance: .; d_gene: .; CDR3aa: CASSQTHRPNYGYTF; CDR3nt: TGTGCCAGCAGCCAAACACATCGTCCTAACTATGGCTACACCTTC
v_gene: TRBV9; j_gene: TRBJ1-2; abundance: .; d_gene: .; CDR3aa: CASSAKPFAGYTF; CDR3nt: TGTGCCAGCAGCGCCAAGCCTTTCGCGGGCTACACCTTC
v_gene: TRBV7-2; j_gene: TRBJ1-1; abundance: .; d_gene: TRBD1; CDR3aa: CASRYRGTEAFF; CDR3nt: TGTGCCAGCAGATACAGGGGGACTGAAGCTTTCTTT
v_gene: TRBV7-2; j_gene: TRBJ2-1; abundance: .; d_gene: .; CDR3aa: CASSPQGGSYNEQFF; CDR3nt: TGTGCCAGCAGCCCACAGGGAGGGTCCTACAATGAGCAGTTCTTC
v_gene: TRBV5-1; j_gene: TRBJ1-3; abundance: .; d_gene: .; CDR3aa: CASSLNRDSGNTIYF; CDR3nt: TGCGCCAGCAGCTTGAACAGGGACTCTGGAAACACCATATATTTT
v_gene: TRBV24-1; j_gene: TRBJ2-1; abundance: once; d_gene: .; CDR3aa: CATSRWGTPGNNEQFF; CDR3nt: TGTGCCACCAGTCGTTGGGGCACCCCAGGGAACAATGAGCAGTTCTTC
v_gene: TRBV19; j_gene: TRBJ1-2; abundance: .; d_gene: .; CDR3aa: CASSLEGGAGYGYTF; CDR3nt: TGTGCCAGTAGCTTGGAAGGAGGGGCCGGCTATGGCTACACCTTC
v_gene: TRBV24-1; j_gene: TRBJ2-3; abundance: .; d_gene: TRBD2; CDR3aa: CATSDFERDQADTQYF; CDR3nt: TGTGCCACCAGTGATTTTGAGCGGGACCAGGCAGATACGCAGTATTTT
v_gene: TRBV19; j_gene: TRBJ1-4; abundance: .; d_gene: TRBD1; CDR3aa: CASSSPGQPSEKLFF; CDR3nt: TGTGCCAGTTCATCACCGGGACAGCCCTCGGAAAAACTGTTTTTT
v_gene: TRBV11-2; j_gene: TRBJ2-1; abundance: .; d_gene: TRBD2; CDR3aa: CASSLLAGNNNEQFF; CDR3nt: TGTGCCAGCAGCCTACTAGCGGGGAATAACAATGAGCAGTTCTTC
v_gene: TRBV4-1; j_gene: TRBJ1-3; abundance: .; d_gene: TRBD1; CDR3aa: CASSQGFKTGTSGNTIYF; CDR3nt: TGCGCCAGCAGCCAAGGCTTTAAGACAGGGACCTCTGGAAACACCATATATTTT
v_gene: TRBV6-6; j_gene: TRBJ1-2; abundance: .; d_gene: .; CDR3aa: CASSQRPSVQETFNYGYTF; CDR3nt: TGTGCCAGCAGTCAAAGACCCTCCGTACAGGAGACCTTTAACTATGGCTACACCTTC
v_gene: TRBV7-9; j_gene: TRBJ1-4; abundance: .; d_gene: TRBD1; CDR3aa: CASSLPQGGYNEKLFF; CDR3nt: TGTGCCAGCAGCCTACCCCAAGGGGGCTATAATGAAAAACTGTTTTTT
v_gene: TRBV29-1; j_gene: TRBJ2-1; abundance: .; d_gene: TRBD1; CDR3aa: CSVKGQGIYNEQFF; CDR3nt: TGCAGCGTGAAGGGACAGGGGATCTACAATGAGCAGTTCTTC
v_gene: TRBV7-3; j_gene: TRBJ1-2; abundance: .; d_gene: TRBD1; CDR3aa: CASSYPTGSFGYTF; CDR3nt: TGTGCCAGCAGCTACCCGACAGGGTCTTTTGGCTACACCTTC
v_gene: TRBV3-1/TRBV3-2; j_gene: TRBJ2-2; abundance: .; d_gene: .; CDR3aa: CASSSGTGELFF; CDR3nt: TGTGCCAGCAGCTCGGGCACCGGGGAGCTGTTTTTT
v_gene: TRBV6-6; j_gene: TRBJ1-4; abundance: .; d_gene: TRBD1; CDR3aa: CASSRGQGAVITEKLFF; CDR3nt: TGTGCCAGCAGTCGGGGACAGGGGGCTGTGATTACAGAAAAACTGTTTTTT
v_gene: TRBV7-3; j_gene: TRBJ1-1; abundance: .; d_gene: TRBD1; CDR3aa: CASSSTGGHTEAFF; CDR3nt: TGTGCCAGCAGCTCGACAGGGGGCCACACTGAAGCTTTCTTT
v_gene: TRBV5-1; j_gene: TRBJ1-1; abundance: .; d_gene: .; CDR3aa: CASSLASANTEAFF; CDR3nt: TGCGCCAGCAGCTTGGCCAGCGCGAACACTGAAGCTTTCTTT
v_gene: TRBV6-5; j_gene: TRBJ2-3; abundance: .; d_gene: TRBD1; CDR3aa: CASSLGQGRSDTQYF; CDR3nt: TGTGCCAGCAGTCTCGGACAGGGGAGGTCAGATACGCAGTATTTT
v_gene: TRBV5-4; j_gene: TRBJ1-4; abundance: few; d_gene: TRBD1; CDR3aa: CASSFRIGTAPPEKLFF; CDR3nt: TGTGCCAGCAGCTTTCGAATCGGGACAGCGCCTCCTGAAAAACTGTTTTTT
v_gene: TRBV2; j_gene: TRBJ2-6; abundance: .; d_gene: .; CDR3aa: CASRDSALASGANVLTF; CDR3nt: TGTGCCAGCAGGGATAGCGCCTTGGCCTCTGGGGCCAACGTCCTGACTTTC
v_gene: TRBV4-1; j_gene: TRBJ1-1; abundance: .; d_gene: TRBD1; CDR3aa: CASSLGRDREAFF; CDR3nt: TGCGCCAGCAGCCTTGGGCGGGACAGGGAGGCTTTCTTT
v_gene: TRBV7-9; j_gene: TRBJ2-7; abundance: .; d_gene: .; CDR3aa: CASSLLRDRRVDEQYF; CDR3nt: TGTGCCAGCAGCTTATTAAGAGACAGGCGGGTTGACGAGCAGTACTTC
v_gene: TRBV10-3; j_gene: TRBJ2-2; abundance: .; d_gene: TRBD2; CDR3aa: CAISRLAGGSTGELFF; CDR3nt: TGTGCCATCAGTCGGCTAGCGGGGGGATCTACCGGGGAGCTGTTTTTT
v_gene: TRBV9; j_gene: TRBJ1-3; abundance: .; d_gene: TRBD1; CDR3aa: CASSGRDSSGNTIYF; CDR3nt: TGTGCCAGCAGCGGAAGGGACAGCTCTGGAAACACCATATATTTT
v_gene: TRBV10-3; j_gene: TRBJ1-1; abundance: .; d_gene: TRBD1; CDR3aa: CAISDPADRGSTEAFF; CDR3nt: TGTGCCATCAGTGACCCCGCGGACAGGGGATCCACTGAAGCTTTCTTT
v_gene: TRBV6-5; j_gene: TRBJ1-1; abundance: .; d_gene: TRBD1; CDR3aa: CASRGQGMVEAFF; CDR3nt: TGTGCCAGCAGAGGACAGGGAATGGTAGAAGCTTTCTTT
v_gene: TRBV3-1/TRBV3-2; j_gene: TRBJ1-2; abundance: .; d_gene: .; CDR3aa: CASSHLDRIGNYGYTF; CDR3nt: TGTGCCAGCAGCCACTTGGACAGAATTGGGAACTATGGCTACACCTTC
v_gene: TRBV7-2; j_gene: TRBJ1-2; abundance: .; d_gene: .; CDR3aa: CASSLILGTTYGYTF; CDR3nt: TGTGCCAGCAGCTTAATCTTGGGGACAACATATGGCTACACCTTC
v_gene: TRBV5-1; j_gene: TRBJ1-2; abundance: .; d_gene: .; CDR3aa: CASSYGEGRSNYGYTF; CDR3nt: TGCGCCAGCAGTTACGGGGAGGGAAGGTCTAACTATGGCTACACCTTC
v_gene: TRBV19; j_gene: TRBJ2-1; abundance: .; d_gene: TRBD1; CDR3aa: CASLGQGGYNEQFF; CDR3nt: TGTGCCAGCCTGGGACAGGGGGGTTACAATGAGCAGTTCTTC
v_gene: TRBV19; j_gene: TRBJ1-4; abundance: .; d_gene: TRBD1; CDR3aa: CARGDRTNEKLFF; CDR3nt: TGTGCCAGGGGGGACAGAACTAATGAAAAACTGTTTTTT
v_gene: TRBV6-1; j_gene: TRBJ1-3; abundance: .; d_gene: .; CDR3aa: CASIESGTSLSGNTIYF; CDR3nt: TGTGCCAGCATTGAGTCCGGGACTAGCCTCTCTGGAAACACCATATATTTT
v_gene: TRBV24-1; j_gene: TRBJ2-5; abundance: .; d_gene: TRBD1; CDR3aa: CATRPGGSETQYF; CDR3nt: TGTGCCACCAGGCCAGGGGGCTCGGAGACCCAGTACTTC
v_gene: TRBV7-2; j_gene: TRBJ2-1; abundance: .; d_gene: .; CDR3aa: CASSLVAQPDRYEQFF; CDR3nt: TGTGCCAGCAGCTTAGTGGCACAGCCCGACAGGTATGAGCAGTTCTTC
v_gene: TRBV10-3; j_gene: TRBJ1-1; abundance: .; d_gene: .; CDR3aa: CAILGREGTEAFF; CDR3nt: TGTGCCATCCTGGGCAGGGAGGGCACTGAAGCTTTCTTT
v_gene: TRBV9; j_gene: TRBJ1-3; abundance: once; d_gene: .; CDR3aa: CASSVEQFGNTIYF; CDR3nt: TGTGCCAGCAGCGTAGAACAGTTTGGAAACACCATATATTTT
v_gene: TRBV30; j_gene: TRBJ2-3; abundance: .; d_gene: TRBD2; CDR3aa: CAWSGSGGARDTQYF; CDR3nt: TGTGCCTGGAGTGGTAGCGGGGGGGCGAGAGATACGCAGTATTTT
v_gene: TRBV18; j_gene: TRBJ1-5; abundance: .; d_gene: .; CDR3aa: CASSPQSMAGNQPQHF; CDR3nt: TGTGCCAGCTCACCTCAAAGTATGGCAGGGAATCAGCCCCAGCATTTT
v_gene: TRBV19; j_gene: TRBJ1-5; abundance: .; d_gene: .; CDR3aa: CASSISGWRLSNQPQHF; CDR3nt: TGTGCCAGTAGTATATCGGGTTGGCGGCTTAGCAATCAGCCCCAGCATTTT
v_gene: TRBV3-1/TRBV3-2; j_gene: TRBJ1-3; abundance: .; d_gene: .; CDR3aa: CASSQDGGSGNTIYF; CDR3nt: TGTGCCAGCAGCCAAGATGGGGGGAGCGGAAACACCATATATTTT
v_gene: TRBV25-1; j_gene: TRBJ1-2; abundance: .; d_gene: .; CDR3aa: CASSETGYQGYTF; CDR3nt: TGTGCCAGCAGTGAAACAGGGTATCAAGGCTACACCTTC
v_gene: TRBV11-2; j_gene: TRBJ2-2; abundance: .; d_gene: .; CDR3aa: CASSLDSDTGELFF; CDR3nt: TGTGCCAGCAGCTTAGATAGTGACACCGGGGAGCTGTTTTTT
v_gene: TRBV27; j_gene: TRBJ1-1; abundance: .; d_gene: .; CDR3aa: CASSQSPADAEAFF; CDR3nt: TGTGCCAGCAGTCAGAGTCCGGCGGATGCTGAAGCTTTCTTT
v_gene: TRBV19; j_gene: TRBJ2-1; abundance: .; d_gene: .; CDR3aa: CASSPRGPLSNEQFF; CDR3nt: TGTGCCAGTAGCCCCAGAGGCCCTTTGAGCAATGAGCAGTTCTTC
v_gene: TRBV9; j_gene: TRBJ2-5; abundance: .; d_gene: TRBD1; CDR3aa: CASSVEDRGFGETQYF; CDR3nt: TGTGCCAGCAGCGTAGAGGACAGGGGGTTTGGAGAGACCCAGTACTTC
v_gene: TRBV10-1; j_gene: TRBJ1-2; abundance: .; d_gene: .; CDR3aa: CASRRSLSLYYGYTF; CDR3nt: TGCGCCAGCAGGCGGAGCCTCTCCCTTTATTATGGCTACACCTTC
v_gene: TRBV13; j_gene: TRBJ1-4; abundance: .; d_gene: .; CDR3aa: CASSRMGAGDEKLFF; CDR3nt: TGTGCCAGCAGCCGGATGGGGGCGGGGGATGAAAAACTGTTTTTT
v_gene: TRBV9; j_gene: TRBJ1-2; abundance: .; d_gene: TRBD1; CDR3aa: CASSPSGTGGGYGYTF; CDR3nt: TGTGCCAGCAGCCCTAGTGGGACAGGGGGGGGCTATGGCTACACCTTC
v_gene: TRBV6-2/TRBV6-3; j_gene: TRBJ1-6; abundance: .; d_gene: .; CDR3aa: CASSFGGYNSPLHF; CDR3nt: TGTGCCAGCAGTTTCGGGGGGTATAATTCACCCCTCCACTTT
v_gene: TRBV19; j_gene: TRBJ2-3; abundance: .; d_gene: .; CDR3aa: CASSIGITSTDTQYF; CDR3nt: TGTGCCAGTAGTATCGGGATAACTAGCACAGATACGCAGTATTTT
v_gene: TRBV19; j_gene: TRBJ1-3; abundance: once; d_gene: .; CDR3aa: CASEQGIGNTIYF; CDR3nt: TGTGCCAGTGAACAGGGTATTGGAAACACCATATATTTT
v_gene: TRBV30; j_gene: TRBJ2-2; abundance: .; d_gene: .; CDR3aa: CAWHYKRTGELFF; CDR3nt: TGTGCCTGGCACTACAAGAGAACCGGGGAGCTGTTTTTT
v_gene: TRBV5-1; j_gene: TRBJ2-3; abundance: .; d_gene: .; CDR3aa: CASSLGENTDTQYF; CDR3nt: TGCGCCAGCAGCTTGGGAGAGAACACAGATACGCAGTATTTT